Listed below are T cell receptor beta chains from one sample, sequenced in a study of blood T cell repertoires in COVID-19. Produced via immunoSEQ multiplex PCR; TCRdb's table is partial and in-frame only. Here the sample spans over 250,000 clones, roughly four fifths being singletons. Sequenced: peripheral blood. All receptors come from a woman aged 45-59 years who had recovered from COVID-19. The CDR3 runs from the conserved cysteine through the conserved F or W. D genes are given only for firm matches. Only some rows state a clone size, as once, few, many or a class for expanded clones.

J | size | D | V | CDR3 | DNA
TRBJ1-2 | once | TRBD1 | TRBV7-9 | CASSLGQGGGYTF | TGTGCCAGCAGCTTAGGACAGGGTGGTGGCTACACCTTC
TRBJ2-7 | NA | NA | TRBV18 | CASSPLRTSYEQYF | TGTGCCAGCTCACCCCTCCGGACAAGTTACGAGCAGTACTTC
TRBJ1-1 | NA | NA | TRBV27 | CASSLGLRLRYTEAFF | TGTGCCAGCAGTTTAGGCCTCCGGCTCAGGTACACTGAAGCTTTCTTT
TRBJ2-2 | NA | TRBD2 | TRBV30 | CASSIEGRGNTGELFF | TGTGCCTCCTCGATTGAAGGGAGGGGGAACACCGGGGAGCTGTTTTTT
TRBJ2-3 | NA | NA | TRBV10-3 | CAISGSATSTDTQYF | TGTGCCATCAGTGGTAGCGCCACTAGCACAGATACGCAGTATTTT
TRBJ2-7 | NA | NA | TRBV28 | CASSLGQGYEQYF | TGTGCCAGCAGTTTGGGCCAGGGCTACGAGCAGTACTTC
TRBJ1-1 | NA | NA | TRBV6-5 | CASSAGTGAEAFF | TGTGCCAGCAGCGCGGGTACGGGGGCTGAAGCTTTCTTT
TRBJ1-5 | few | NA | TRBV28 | CASSLGAGGNQPQHF | TGTGCCAGCAGTTTAGGGGCAGGGGGCAATCAGCCCCAGCATTTT
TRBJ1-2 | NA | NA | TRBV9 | CASSVREAANYGYTF | TGTGCCAGCAGCGTACGAGAGGCGGCAAACTATGGCTACACCTTC
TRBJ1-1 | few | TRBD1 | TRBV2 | CASREQGILNTEAFF | TGTGCCAGCAGGGAACAGGGGATCCTGAACACTGAAGCTTTCTTT
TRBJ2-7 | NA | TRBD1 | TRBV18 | CASSSQGVYEQYF | TGTGCCAGCTCATCGCAGGGGGTCTACGAGCAGTACTTC
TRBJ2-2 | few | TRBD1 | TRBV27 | CASSHRGVNTGELFF | TGTGCCAGCAGCCACAGGGGAGTAAACACCGGGGAGCTGTTTTTT
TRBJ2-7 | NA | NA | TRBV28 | CASSFRGRNSYEQYF | TGTGCCAGCAGTTTCAGGGGGAGGAATTCTTACGAGCAGTACTTC
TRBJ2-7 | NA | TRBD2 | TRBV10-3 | CAISLSSGAYEQYF | TGTGCCATCAGTTTGAGTAGCGGGGCCTACGAGCAGTACTTC
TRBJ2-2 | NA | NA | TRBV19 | CASSMGAPGELFF | TGTGCCAGTAGTATGGGGGCCCCCGGGGAGCTGTTTTTT
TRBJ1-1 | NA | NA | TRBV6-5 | CASYSPRDTTEAFF | TGTGCCTCGTACTCCCCCCGGGATACCACTGAAGCTTTCTTT
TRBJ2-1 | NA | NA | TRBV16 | CASSQRSQGSNEQFF | TGTGCCAGCAGCCAGAGGTCCCAGGGGTCCAATGAGCAGTTCTTC
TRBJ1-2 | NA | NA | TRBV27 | CASSPRGYGYTF | TGTGCCAGCAGCCCGCGGGGGTATGGCTACACCTTC
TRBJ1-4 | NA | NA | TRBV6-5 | CASSRTATNEKLFF | TGTGCCAGCAGTCGGACAGCAACTAATGAAAAACTGTTTTTT
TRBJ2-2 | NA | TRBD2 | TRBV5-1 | CASRQGLAGLNTGELFF | TGCGCCAGCAGGCAAGGACTAGCGGGTTTGAACACCGGGGAGCTGTTTTTT
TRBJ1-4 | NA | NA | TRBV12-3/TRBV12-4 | CASSIPTEEKLFF | TGTGCCAGCAGTATCCCGACGGAGGAAAAACTGTTTTTT
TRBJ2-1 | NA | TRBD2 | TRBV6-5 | CASRKAGNSYNEQFF | TGTGCCAGCAGAAAAGCGGGGAACTCCTACAATGAGCAGTTCTTC
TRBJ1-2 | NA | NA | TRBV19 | CASSARHQGIGGYTF | TGTGCCAGTAGCGCAAGGCACCAGGGAATTGGCGGCTACACCTTC
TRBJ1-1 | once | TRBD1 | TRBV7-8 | CASSSDRVNTEAFF | TGTGCCAGCAGCTCCGACAGGGTGAACACTGAAGCTTTCTTT
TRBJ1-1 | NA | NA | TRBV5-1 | CASSLFAGVLNTEAFF | TGCGCCAGCAGCTTGTTTGCCGGGGTCTTGAACACTGAAGCTTTCTTT
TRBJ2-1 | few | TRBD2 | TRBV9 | CASSAGGVEQFF | TGTGCCAGCAGCGCCGGGGGGGTTGAGCAGTTCTTC